This TCR beta chain came from a study of cytomegalovirus exposure and HLA in healthy donors. Overall study: Later analysis reported that the approximately 120 validation repertoires shared the platform of the approximately 670 first-cohort repertoires. Study-wide points: Within the 100 to 150 validation repertoires, first-cohort TCR clusters tended to co-occur, according to a later analysis. Some TCR beta chains (more than 150 of them) were listed as cytomegalovirus-associated. Under in vitro conditions, a few CMV-associated chains were confirmed as specific for CMV antigens.

Per the germline V gene, CDR1 is LNHDA and CDR2 is SQIVND (reference sequence). This CDR3 is 15 amino acids long. The V gene lost 5 bases and the J gene lost 5 bases, with 18 bases spanning the gap. Comment on this clone: What it binds is not known.

Profiling relied on immunoSEQ multiplex PCR, and the TCRdb table lists in-frame clones only, not all of them. The sample lists 150,000 to 200,000 clones; about 86% were seen once. The genes are TRBV19 and TRBJ1-2; perhaps TRBD1 as D (5 bases). This TCR was sampled from a woman aged 18-35 years in good health and CMV-seronegative. The source material was PBMCs. The DNA of the CDR3 is TGTGCCAGTAGTCGGAACAGCCCTGGGGGGTATGGCTACACCTTC. This sequence encodes CASSRNSPGGYGYTF.